The 8 T cell receptor beta chains in this list originate from one sample, sequenced in a study of spatial heterogeneity in lung cancer. TCRdb re-derived calls from the 5' RACE reads in MiXCR, one entry per CDR3 protein. The sample includes tens of thousands of distinct CDR3 sequences, over 9.5% of them seen just once. The time point was: sample taken at primary tumor resection. Sequencing was performed on PBMCs, taken at surgery. The receptor set was obtained from a male donor with early-stage non-small cell lung cancer.

There are a few counts of this clonotype. The genes are TRBV4-1 and TRBJ2-6; no definite D call. Germline V CDR1 and CDR2: MGHRA, YSYEKL. V lost 5 bases to trimming and J lost 0 bases, with 14 bases between them. The CDR3 is made up of 17 amino acids. In DNA form, the CDR3 reads TGCGCCAGCAGCGAAACCAGGACCCCCTCTGGGGCCAACGTCCTGACTTTC. It encodes CASSETRTPSGANVLTF.

This clonotype was counted ten times or more. This sequence joins TRBV19 and TRBJ2-2; D may be TRBD1 (5 bases). Trimming stripped 6 bases from V and 1 base from J, with 18 bases between. Germline lookup yields CDR1 LNHDA and CDR2 SQIVND (reference sequence). The CDR3 sequence is 17 residues long. The CDR3 loop reads CASRYFTLQGNTGELFF. CDR3 nucleotide sequence: TGTGCCAGTAGATATTTCACGCTCCAGGGGAACACCGGGGAGCTGTTTTTT. Using reference TRBV19 and TRBJ2-2 for the parts outside the CDR3, the full variable domain is DGGITQSPKYLFRKEGQNVTLSCEQNLNHDAMYWYRQDPGQGLRLIYYSQIVNDFQKGDIAEGYSVSREKKESFPLTVTSAQKNPTAFYLCASRYFTLQGNTGELFFGEGSRLTVL.

This clonotype was detected ten times or more. The V call is TRBV4-2, the J call TRBJ2-5, with D possibly matching TRBD1 (6 bases). The germline gives CDR1 LGHNA, CDR2 YNFKEQ. V was trimmed by 2 bases and J by 3 bases, leaving 13 bases between them. The length of the CDR3 is 15 residues. The CDR3 DNA reads as TGTGCCAGCAGCCAATCCTCCGGGACAAAAGAGACCCAGTACTTC. Its translation is CASSQSSGTKETQYF.

The V and J genes are TRBV6-6 and TRBJ2-3, with D hard to call. CDR3 size: 12 residues. In germline, CDR1 is MNHNY, CDR2 SVGAGI (reference sequence). Deletions cut 6 bases from V and 3 bases from J, with 7 bases between. CDR3: CASSFGTDTQYF. CDR3 bases: TGTGCCAGCAGCTTTGGAACAGATACGCAGTATTTT.

Many counts were recorded for this clonotype. The chain employs TRBV9 and TRBJ2-3; D is undetermined. Germline V gene data show CDR1 as SGDLS and CDR2 as YYNGEE. The CDR3 extends over 14 amino acids. Trimming removed 4 bases from V and 1 base from J, with 10 bases in between. The CDR3 loop reads CASSPVLGTDTQYF. CDR3 nucleotides: TGTGCCAGCAGCCCCGTCCTCGGCACAGATACGCAGTATTTT.

V usage is TRBV19 and J usage is TRBJ2-7; possibly TRBD2 for D (6 bases). Between the trimmed V and J ends, which lost 0 bases and 1 base, there was a span of 10 bases. This CDR3 region has 15 residues. CDR1 is LNHDA and CDR2 is SQIVND in the germline V gene (reference sequence). As DNA, the CDR3 is TGTGCCAGTAGTATAGAGCGGGACCATTCCTACGAGCAGTACTTC. The encoded protein is CASSIERDHSYEQYF.

The rearrangement uses TRBV6-2 or TRBV6-3 and TRBJ2-7; possible D gene TRBD2, 7 bases. Looked up from germline, CDR1 is MNHEY and CDR2 is SVGEGT. CDR3 length: 13 amino acids. Between the trimmed V and J ends, which lost 5 bases and 3 bases, there was a span of 11 bases. The CDR3 region has the DNA TGTGCCAGCAGTCGGGGGGCCTACTACGAGCAGTACTTC. Its translation: CASSRGAYYEQYF.

This clonotype was counted between two and nine times. V is TRBV3-1 and J is TRBJ2-5, with D hard to call. The CDR3 has 14 residues. Germline-derived CDR1 and CDR2 are LGHDT and YNNKEL (reference sequence). Trimming left V 2 bases short and J 0 bases short, with 7 bases between. CDR3 sequence: CASSQQRDQETQYF. The CDR3 DNA sequence: TGTGCCAGCAGCCAACAACGTGACCAAGAGACCCAGTACTTC.